This record concerns one TCR beta chain sequence. Repertoires were generated with immunoSEQ multiplex PCR, while TCRdb's copy carries only in-frame clones and drops some. The sample has hundreds of thousands of clones; 75% to 80% are singletons. The record originates from a study of shared clonotypes between healthy human individuals. Genomic DNA for unsorted samples, which was extracted with the QIAamp DNA Blood Mini kit, came from some 84 million PBMCs. CDR1 and CDR2 (germline): SEHNR, FQNEAQ (reference sequence). Trimming took 5 bases from V and 0 from J, leaving 16 bases between them. The CDR3 spans 16 residues.

The rearrangement links TRBV7-9 to TRBJ1-1; the D gene is possibly TRBD1 (5 bases). This clonotype originated in a woman aged 40 to 50 in good health. Some clones in this sample may be carry-over from other donors' samples. The sequenced material came from PBMCs. CDR3 nucleotide sequence: TGTGCCAGCAGCCGCCAGACACGGGGGTTGAACACTGAAGCTTTCTTT. This gives the protein CASSRQTRGLNTEAFF.